This T cell receptor (beta chain) was sequenced for a study of read filtering for tumor transcriptome and immune sequencing. The library was built from 400 to 500 ng RNA with molecular barcoded adaptors for alpha/delta and beta/gamma chains. A single record per CDR3 protein comes from TCRdb applying MiXCR to the reads. The sample has 39,000 or so distinct CDR3 sequences, 13% seen once. This clonotype was counted at least ten times. V was trimmed by 0 bases and J by 2 bases, leaving 8 bases between them. CDR1 is ENHRY and CDR2 is SYGVKD in the germline V gene. The CDR3 has 14 amino acids. Sequencing was carried out using a population of CD138-negative cells sorted from bone marrow. This chain connects TRBV10-3 to TRBJ2-7; no definite D call. The TCR was taken from a donor at least 40 years old with multiple myeloma. The CDR3 is CAISESTQAYEQYF. The CDR3 coding sequence is TGTGCCATCAGTGAGTCAACACAAGCCTACGAGCAGTACTTC.